These 30 T cell receptor beta chains were all obtained from the same sample, sequenced in a study of blood T cell repertoires in COVID-19. Clones were read by immunoSEQ multiplex PCR, and TCRdb kept only the in-frame ones, dropping some. The table includes fewer than 300,000 clones, 90% to 95% detected once. Sequencing used peripheral blood. The receptors stem from a young woman with COVID-19, enrolled during active disease.

The V gene is TRBV18, the J gene TRBJ1-2; 7 bases agree with TRBD1. Germline CDR1 and CDR2: KGHSH and LQKENI. V lost 1 base and J lost 5; bases outside the gene matches: 4. The CDR3 extends over 14 amino acids. The CDR3 nucleotides are TGTGCCAGCTCACCACGGACAGGCAGTTATGGCTACACCTTC. Its translation is CASSPRTGSYGYTF.

The chain employs TRBV6-2 or TRBV6-3 and TRBJ1-5; 8 bases map to TRBD1. Trimming removed 6 bases from V and 0 bases from J; junction bases left unmatched: 7. Germline CDR1 MNHEY, CDR2 SVGEGT. This CDR3 has 16 residues. CDR3 sequence reads: CASSPRTGYSNQPQHF. CDR3 DNA sequence: TGTGCCAGCAGCCCTAGGACAGGGTATAGCAATCAGCCCCAGCATTTT.

The rearrangement joins TRBV6-4 to TRBJ1-6, with a tentative D call TRBD1 (6 bases). Trimming took off 3 bases at V and 7 bases at J, with 13 bases between the two ends. This CDR3 is built from 15 residues. CDR1 and CDR2 from the germline V gene are MRHNA and SNTAGT. CDR3 region: CASSDTEGGNSPLHF. The CDR3 nucleotides are TGTGCCAGCAGTGATACGGAGGGGGGGAATTCACCCCTCCACTTT.

This clone was seen a single time. The chain combines TRBV10-3 with TRBJ2-5, with TRBD1 identical over 9 bases. The ends lost 10 bases at V and 3 bases at J; junction bases unmatched: 3. This CDR3 region has 12 residues. Germline-derived CDR1 and CDR2 are ENHRY and SYGVKD. The CDR3 reads CATRTGEETQYF. For the CDR3, the DNA is TGTGCCACCAGGACAGGGGAAGAGACCCAGTACTTC.

This chain links TRBV4-1 with TRBJ2-7, with 10 bases lining up with TRBD1. Trimming at V came to 4 bases and at J to 1 base, leaving 7 bases not matched to a gene. CDR3 length: 16 residues. CDR1 MGHRA and CDR2 YSYEKL come from the germline V gene. Here the CDR3 reads CASSPSGTGVSYEQYF. The CDR3 nucleotides are TGCGCCAGCAGCCCATCCGGGACAGGGGTTTCCTACGAGCAGTACTTC.

The chain employs TRBV7-8 and TRBJ1-2; tentative D call: TRBD1 (5 bases). Germline V lookup: CDR1 SGHVS, CDR2 FQNEAQ. V was cut by 5 bases and J by 7 bases, with 17 bases left in between. The CDR3 is 14 residues long. DNA for the CDR3: TGTGCCAGCAGCCCCTCGGTGGGGGAGGGTGGCTACACCTTC. Amino acids: CASSPSVGEGGYTF.

This chain connects TRBV9 to TRBJ2-3; TRBD2 matches at 7 bases. The CDR3 is 15 amino acids. The V segment lost 4 bases and the J segment 1 base; nucleotides outside the gene matches: 6. Germline V CDR1 and CDR2: SGDLS, YYNGEE. The CDR3 reads CASSPRRERTDTQYF. CDR3 coding DNA: TGTGCCAGCAGCCCAAGGCGGGAGCGCACAGATACGCAGTATTTT.

The V and J genes are TRBV27 and TRBJ2-2; 15 nucleotides agree with TRBD2. The CDR3 contains 16 residues. Germline CDR1 MNHEY, CDR2 SMNVEV (reference sequence). V lost 8 bases to trimming and J lost 4 bases; unmatched junction nucleotides: 5. The CDR3 region has the DNA TGTGCCAGCGGCAAGGGACTAGCGGGAGGCACCGGGGAGCTGTTTTTT. Protein sequence: CASGKGLAGGTGELFF.

The chain is built from TRBV5-1 and TRBJ2-7; 11 nucleotides line up with TRBD1. The ends lost 4 bases at V and 5 bases at J; junction bases unmatched: 11. The V gene's germline CDR1 is SGHRS and CDR2 YFSETQ. The CDR3 runs 16 residues. The CDR3 loop is CASSPSTGQGGHEQYF. The CDR3 DNA reads as TGCGCCAGCAGCCCTTCGACGGGACAGGGGGGCCACGAGCAGTACTTC.

Only one count was recorded for this clone. Written as DNA, the CDR3 is TGTGCCAGCAGCCAGCCTGGGACAGGGCGGAACACTGAAGCTTTCTTT. Translated, it gives CASSQPGTGRNTEAFF. The chain carries TRBV3-1 (or the pseudogene TRBV3-2) and TRBJ1-1; 9 positions match TRBD1. V dropped 3 bases and J dropped 1; count of bases not matched to a gene: 6. The CDR3 covers 16 residues. CDR1 and CDR2 (germline): LGHDT, YNNKEL (reference sequence).

J is TRBJ2-2 and V is TRBV5-1; no reliable D call. This CDR3 has 12 residues. Deletions cut 0 bases from V and 8 bases from J, with 5 bases between. Per germline, CDR1 SGHRS and CDR2 YFSETQ. In DNA form, the CDR3 reads TGCGCCAGCAGCTTGGAAGCTGGGGAGCTGTTTTTT. Translated: CASSLEAGELFF.

The CDR3 DNA sequence: TGTGCCAGCAGCCAAGTTTGGGACAGGGGTTTTGATGAGCAGTTCTTC. This gives the protein CASSQVWDRGFDEQFF. The genes are TRBV3-1 (or the pseudogene TRBV3-2) and TRBJ2-1; 10 bases agree with TRBD1. The trim removed 1 base at V and 8 bases at J, leaving 8 bases unmatched. This CDR3 has 16 residues. Germline loops: CDR1 LGHDT, CDR2 YNNKEL (reference sequence).

The chain has TRBV19 and TRBJ2-1, with 7 nucleotides matching TRBD1. Germline trimming cut 6 bases from V and 4 bases from J; bases unmatched to any gene: 9. Germline values: CDR1 LNHDA, CDR2 SQIVND (reference sequence). The CDR3 spans 15 residues. This CDR3 reads CASSLGGVGYNEQFF. The DNA for the CDR3 is TGTGCCAGTAGCTTAGGGGGCGTTGGGTACAATGAGCAGTTCTTC.

The gene calls are TRBV12-5 and TRBJ2-1, with 12 bases that match TRBD1. This CDR3 is 14 amino acids long. CDR1 LGHNT and CDR2 FRNRAP come from the germline V gene. The junction had 2 bases not matched to a gene; V was cut back by 5 bases and J by 6 bases. The CDR3 DNA reads TGTGCTAGTGGTCGGGGACAGGGGGCCAATGAGCAGTTCTTC. It codes for CASGRGQGANEQFF.

This sequence joins TRBV29-1 and TRBJ1-2, with D perhaps TRBD1 (5 bases). This CDR3 comprises 12 residues. Between the trimmed V and J ends, which lost 7 bases and 2 bases, there was a span of 11 bases. Germline values: CDR1 SQVTM, CDR2 ANQGSEA. Here the CDR3 reads CSADGGNYGYTF. The CDR3 DNA sequence: TGCAGCGCGGACGGGGGAAACTATGGCTACACCTTC.

A single count supports this clone. This sequence joins TRBV7-3 and TRBJ2-3; D may be TRBD1 (5 bases). The CDR3 spans 14 residues. Germline CDR1 and CDR2: SGHTA and FQGTGA. V shed 5 bases and J shed 1 base, with 10 bases lying between them. As DNA, the CDR3 is TGTGCCAGCAGCCCAGGGTCAGGCACAGATACGCAGTATTTT. It encodes CASSPGSGTDTQYF.

The rearrangement uses TRBV30 and TRBJ1-4, with a possible D match to TRBD1 (5 bases). The V and J ends lost 2 bases and 5 bases respectively, with 12 bases between them. The CDR3 covers 14 residues. Germline loops: CDR1 GTSNPN, CDR2 SVGIG (reference sequence). CDR3 nucleotides: TGTGCCTGGAGTAGGGACTTGGGGAATGAAAAACTGTTTTTT. It codes for CAWSRDLGNEKLFF. Together with reference TRBV30 and TRBJ1-4, the CDR3 gives the full variable domain: SQTIHQWPATLVQPVGSPLSLECTVEGTSNPNLYWYRQAAGRGLQLLFYSVGIGQISSEVPQNLSASRPQDRQFILSSKKLLLSDSGFYLCAWSRDLGNEKLFFGSGTQLSVL.

The rearrangement links TRBV7-3 to TRBJ2-7, with TRBD1 matching 8 bases. Germline lookup yields CDR1 SGHTA and CDR2 FQGTGA. The trim removed 3 bases at V and 6 bases at J, leaving 4 bases unmatched. This CDR3 contains 13 residues. Written as DNA, the CDR3 is TGTGCCAGCAGCTTGGGGACAGGCGGCGAGCAGTACTTC. Protein sequence: CASSLGTGGEQYF.

The chain employs TRBV4-2 and TRBJ1-1; D remains unclear. CDR1 and CDR2 (germline): LGHNA, YNFKEQ. The CDR3 runs 13 residues. V was pared by 0 bases and J by 5 bases, with 7 bases between. The CDR3 DNA reads as TGTGCCAGCAGCCAAGATGGGCTTACTGAAGCTTTCTTT. Its protein is CASSQDGLTEAFF.

The J gene is TRBJ2-3, the V gene TRBV9; TRBD2 matches 7 bases. Germline loops: CDR1 SGDLS, CDR2 YYNGEE. This CDR3 spans 15 amino acids. The junction had 8 bases not matched to a gene; V was cut back by 3 bases and J by 4 bases. This CDR3 reads CASSALGGWADTQYF. In nucleotides, the CDR3 is TGTGCCAGCAGCGCCCTCGGGGGGTGGGCAGATACGCAGTATTTT.

The chain employs TRBV28 and TRBJ2-7; 7 nucleotides align to TRBD2. Germline V gene sequence: CDR1 MDHEN, CDR2 SYDVKM. The length of the CDR3 is 15 residues. The V segment lost 6 bases and the J segment 1 base; nucleotides outside the gene matches: 9. In DNA, the CDR3 is TGTGCCAGCAGACTCAAACTAGCGCAATCCTACGAGCAGTACTTC. Its protein product is CASRLKLAQSYEQYF.

The chain combines TRBV5-4 with TRBJ1-2; TRBD1 is a possible D gene (6 bases). The V end lost 2 bases, the J end lost 0 bases, and 11 bases lay between the germline ends. Germline loops: CDR1 SGHNT, CDR2 YYREEE (reference sequence). The CDR3 sequence is 15 residues long. This CDR3 is CASSFGGQANYGYTF. The DNA of the CDR3 is TGTGCCAGCAGCTTTGGGGGCCAGGCTAACTATGGCTACACCTTC.

The chain employs TRBV5-4 and TRBJ1-1; weak D call: TRBD1 (6 bases). The CDR3 is 15 amino acids. Germline loops: CDR1 SGHNT, CDR2 YYREEE (reference sequence). The ends were cut back, 4 bases at V and 4 bases at J, with 17 bases in the middle. The CDR3 DNA reads TGTGCCAGCAGCATTCCCGGGACAAGGGGCACTGAAGCTTTCTTT. It is translated as CASSIPGTRGTEAFF.

V usage is TRBV19 and J usage is TRBJ1-1; weak D call: TRBD1 (6 bases). CDR3 length: 13 amino acids. The V gene lost 8 bases and the J gene lost 0 bases, with 10 bases spanning the gap. Germline V gives CDR1 LNHDA, CDR2 SQIVND (reference sequence). CDR3 DNA: TGTGCCAGTGACGAGGGGGTGAACACTGAAGCTTTCTTT. This translates into CASDEGVNTEAFF. Full variable domain (rest looked up from reference TRBV19 and TRBJ1-1): DGGITQSPKYLFRKEGQNVTLSCEQNLNHDAMYWYRQDPGQGLRLIYYSQIVNDFQKGDIAEGYSVSREKKESFPLTVTSAQKNPTAFYLCASDEGVNTEAFFGQGTRLTVV.

This chain links TRBV30 with TRBJ1-1; 12 positions match TRBD1. V gave up 5 bases and J gave up 9 bases; unmatched junction bases: 10. The germline CDR1 and CDR2 sequences are GTSNPN and SVGIG (reference sequence). CDR3 length equals 14 residues. CDR3 DNA: TGTGCCTGGGAGGTGGGACAGGGGGCGTCGAAAGCTTTCTTT. The encoded protein is CAWEVGQGASKAFF.

The chain combines TRBV3-1 (or the pseudogene TRBV3-2) with TRBJ1-2, with 9 bases aligning to TRBD1. The CDR3 runs to 14 residues. Trimming cost V 3 bases and J 6 bases; bases outside gene matches: 5. CDR1 is LGHDT and CDR2 is YNNKEL in the germline V gene (reference sequence). CDR3 amino acids: CASSHVGDRDGYTF. DNA of the CDR3: TGTGCCAGCAGCCACGTGGGGGACAGGGATGGCTACACCTTC.

The chain is built from TRBV6-6 and TRBJ2-1, with 8 nucleotides matching TRBD2. The length of the CDR3 is 16 residues. J gave up 6 bases and V 4 bases, and 11 bases lay outside the gene matches. From germline, CDR1 is MNHNY and CDR2 SVGAGI (reference sequence). DNA of the CDR3: TGTGCCAGCAGTTCTCCCGTAGTAGCGGGAAGCAATGAGCAGTTCTTC. Translating it yields CASSSPVVAGSNEQFF.

The chain is built from TRBV19 and TRBJ2-1, with 12 bases matching TRBD2. There are 15 residues in the CDR3. Germline V CDR1 and CDR2: LNHDA, SQIVND (reference sequence). Trimming at V came to 5 bases and at J to 6 bases, leaving 5 bases not matched to a gene. CDR3 residues: CASSRLAGDGNEQFF. CDR3 nucleotide sequence: TGTGCCAGTAGTCGACTAGCGGGAGATGGCAATGAGCAGTTCTTC.

The chain employs TRBV19 and TRBJ1-2; 11 nucleotides agree with TRBD1. V dropped 7 bases and J dropped 8; count of bases not matched to a gene: 12. This CDR3 is built from 15 residues. CDR1 is LNHDA, CDR2 SQIVND, per germline (reference sequence). The CDR3 DNA reads TGTGCCAGTAACACCGGGACAGGGGGACGAAGGGGCTACACCTTC. It specifies CASNTGTGGRRGYTF.

The J gene is TRBJ1-4, the V gene TRBV5-5; the match to TRBD1 covers 7 bases. From germline, CDR1 is SGHKS and CDR2 YYEKEE (reference sequence). Trimming at V came to 4 bases and at J to 5 bases, leaving 8 bases not matched to a gene. The length of the CDR3 is 15 residues. CDR3 in DNA: TGTGCCAGCAGCGCGGCCGGGACAGTCAATGAAAAACTGTTTTTT. This encodes CASSAAGTVNEKLFF.